These T cell receptor beta chains were read from a single sample in a study of blood T cell repertoires in COVID-19. The data were produced by immunoSEQ multiplex PCR, yet TCRdb's version contains in-frame clones alone and is incomplete. The table shows around 340,000 clones, with roughly 90% occurring only once. Specimen: PBMCs or T cells enriched from blood (not recorded which). The receptors stem from a woman aged 25-40 years who had been exposed to COVID-19. Both conserved end residues are part of each CDR3. Each record gives: CDR3 DNA, CDR3 protein, D gene, clone size, V gene, J gene. The D gene is left open where the match is weak. Only some rows state a clone size, as once, few, many or a class for expanded clones.

DNA: TGTGCCAGCAGTTACGGAGAGGGTGACGAGCAGTACTTC; CDR3: CASSYGEGDEQYF; D: .; size: .; V: TRBV6-5; J: TRBJ2-7
DNA: TGCGCCAGCAGCCAAGAGGTGCTAGCGGGAGTCGGAGATACGCAGTATTTT; CDR3: CASSQEVLAGVGDTQYF; D: TRBD2; size: .; V: TRBV4-1; J: TRBJ2-3
DNA: TGTGCCAGCAGCAAAAATCCCGCGACTAGCGGGTTGTTTGAGCAGTTCTTC; CDR3: CASSKNPATSGLFEQFF; D: .; size: .; V: TRBV21-1; J: TRBJ2-1
DNA: TGCAGTGCGATAGCGATGGGTGAGCAGTTCTTC; CDR3: CSAIAMGEQFF; D: .; size: .; V: TRBV20-1; J: TRBJ2-1
DNA: TGCGCCAGCAGCTTCGACAGGGCGGGCTACACCTTC; CDR3: CASSFDRAGYTF; D: TRBD1; size: .; V: TRBV5-1; J: TRBJ1-2
DNA: TGTGCCAGTAGTATAGGACTAGCGGGAGGGGCTGAGCAGTTCTTC; CDR3: CASSIGLAGGAEQFF; D: TRBD2; size: .; V: TRBV19; J: TRBJ2-1
DNA: TGTGCCAGCAGTGATCCAACTAGCGGGCTTTACAATGAGCAGTTCTTC; CDR3: CASSDPTSGLYNEQFF; D: TRBD2; size: few; V: TRBV25-1; J: TRBJ2-1
DNA: TGTGCCAGTACATTAGGCACAGATACGCAGTATTTT; CDR3: CASTLGTDTQYF; D: .; size: .; V: TRBV19; J: TRBJ2-3
DNA: TGTGCCAGCGGCTACAGGGGGAACACTGAAGCTTTCTTT; CDR3: CASGYRGNTEAFF; D: TRBD1; size: .; V: TRBV12-3/TRBV12-4; J: TRBJ1-1
DNA: TGTGCCAGTAGTATGAGGCAGGGCGCCTACGAGCAGTACTTC; CDR3: CASSMRQGAYEQYF; D: .; size: .; V: TRBV19; J: TRBJ2-7
DNA: TGCAGCGCCCCCCCGGGACTAGCGGGAGGATGGACCTACAATGAGCAGTTCTTC; CDR3: CSAPPGLAGGWTYNEQFF; D: TRBD2; size: .; V: TRBV29-1; J: TRBJ2-1
DNA: TGTGCTAGTGGTTTGGGTCCGGATCAGCCCCAGCATTTT; CDR3: CASGLGPDQPQHF; D: .; size: once; V: TRBV12-5; J: TRBJ1-5
DNA: TGTGCCAGTAGCGGGACAGGGTGGGGCTACACCTTC; CDR3: CASSGTGWGYTF; D: TRBD1; size: .; V: TRBV19; J: TRBJ1-2
DNA: TGTGCCAGCAGCCTAAGACAGGGGGATGGGATCGGATCAGGAAACACCATATATTTT; CDR3: CASSLRQGDGIGSGNTIYF; D: TRBD1; size: .; V: TRBV3-1/TRBV3-2; J: TRBJ1-3
DNA: TGTGCCAGCAGCTTAACAGTTAACTATGGCTACACCTTC; CDR3: CASSLTVNYGYTF; D: .; size: .; V: TRBV5-4; J: TRBJ1-2